The text below deals with one T cell receptor beta chain. The antigen is unknown. One junction end does not reproduce the germline sequence, and a read error may be involved. The data are from a study of shared clonotypes between healthy human individuals. Notes on the study in general: Sample collection involved blood only; tissue repertoires are likely different. It was observed that 4% to 6% of naive CD4 clonotypes were shared across a handful of donors. Clonotypes which were not shared had lower generation probabilities than clonotypes that all four donors shared.

CDR3 length: 15 residues. Germline V gene sequence: CDR1 SSHAT, CDR2 FNYEAQ (reference sequence). The data were produced by immunoSEQ multiplex PCR, yet TCRdb's version contains in-frame clones alone and is incomplete. The repertoire holds a few million clones, with 90% to 96% as singletons. The rearrangement joins TRBV7-7 to TRBJ2-5; tentatively, D is TRBD1 (6 bases). The sequence was collected from a man younger than 35 in good health. The specimen sequenced was naive CD4+ T cells sorted from blood. Subset of the sample: CD45RA+ positively selected. CDR3 region: CASSFPGHREETQYF. CDR3 sequence (DNA): TGTGCTAGCAGCTTTCCGGGACACAGGGAGGAGACCCAGTACTTC.